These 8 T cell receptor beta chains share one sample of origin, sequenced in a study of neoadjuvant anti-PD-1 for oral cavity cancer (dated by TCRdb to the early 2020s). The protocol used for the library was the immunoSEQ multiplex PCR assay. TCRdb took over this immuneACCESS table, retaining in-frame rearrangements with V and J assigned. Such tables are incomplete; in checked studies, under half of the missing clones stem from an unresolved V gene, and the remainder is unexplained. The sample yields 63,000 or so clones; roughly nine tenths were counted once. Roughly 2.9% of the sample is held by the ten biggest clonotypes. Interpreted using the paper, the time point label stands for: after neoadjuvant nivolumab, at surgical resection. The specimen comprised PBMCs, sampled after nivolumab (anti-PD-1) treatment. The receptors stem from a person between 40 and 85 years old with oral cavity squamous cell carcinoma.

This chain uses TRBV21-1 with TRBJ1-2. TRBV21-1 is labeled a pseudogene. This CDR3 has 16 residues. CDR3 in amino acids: CASTFWGVRTNYGYTF. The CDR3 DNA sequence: TGTGCCAGCACCTTCTGGGGGGTCCGCACTAACTATGGCTACACCTTC.

The CDR3 nucleotides read TGCAGCGCCTCGCGCGGGGAGGTAGGAGATACGCAGTATTTT. Translation gives CSASRGEVGDTQYF. The chain links TRBV29-1 to TRBJ2-3; D may be TRBD2 (6 bases). Germline-derived CDR1 and CDR2 are SQVTM and ANQGSEA. The germline V and J ends were trimmed by 7 bases and 5 bases, with 19 bases remaining between them. This CDR3 spans 14 amino acids.

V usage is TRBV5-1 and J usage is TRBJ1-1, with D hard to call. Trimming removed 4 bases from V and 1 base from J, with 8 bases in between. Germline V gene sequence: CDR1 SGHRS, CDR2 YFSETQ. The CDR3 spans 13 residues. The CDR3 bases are TGCGCCAGCAGCATTCCACAGAACACTGAAGCTTTCTTT. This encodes CASSIPQNTEAFF.

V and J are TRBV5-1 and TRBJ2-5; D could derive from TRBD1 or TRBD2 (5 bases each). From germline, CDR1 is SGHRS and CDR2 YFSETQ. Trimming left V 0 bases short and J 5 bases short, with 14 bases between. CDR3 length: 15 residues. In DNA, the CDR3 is TGCGCCAGCAGCTTGGAGGCAGGGAGTTACGAGACCCAGTACTTC. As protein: CASSLEAGSYETQYF. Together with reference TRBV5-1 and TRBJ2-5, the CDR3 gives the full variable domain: KAGVTQTPRYLIKTRGQQVTLSCSPISGHRSVSWYQQTPGQGLQFLFEYFSETQRNKGNFPGRFSGRQFSNSRSEMNVSTLELGDSALYLCASSLEAGSYETQYFGPGTRLLVL.

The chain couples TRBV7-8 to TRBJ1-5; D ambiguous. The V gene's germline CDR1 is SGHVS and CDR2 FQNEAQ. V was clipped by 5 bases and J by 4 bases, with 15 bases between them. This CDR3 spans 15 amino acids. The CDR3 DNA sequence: TGTGCCAGCAGCCCGTTCCCGGGAGAAAATCAGCCCCAGCATTTT. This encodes CASSPFPGENQPQHF.

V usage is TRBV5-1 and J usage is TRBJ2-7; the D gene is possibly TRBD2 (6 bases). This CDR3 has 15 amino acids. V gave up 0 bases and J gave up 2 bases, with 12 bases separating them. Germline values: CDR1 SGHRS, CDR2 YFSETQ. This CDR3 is CASSLEGTATYEQYF. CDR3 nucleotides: TGCGCCAGCAGCTTGGAAGGGACTGCGACCTACGAGCAGTACTTC.

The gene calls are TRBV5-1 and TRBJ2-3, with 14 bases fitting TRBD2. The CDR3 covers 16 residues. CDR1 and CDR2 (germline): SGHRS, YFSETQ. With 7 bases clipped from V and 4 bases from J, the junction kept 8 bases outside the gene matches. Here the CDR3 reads CASGPGLAGAPDTQYF. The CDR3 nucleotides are TGCGCCAGCGGACCGGGACTAGCGGGAGCCCCAGATACGCAGTATTTT.

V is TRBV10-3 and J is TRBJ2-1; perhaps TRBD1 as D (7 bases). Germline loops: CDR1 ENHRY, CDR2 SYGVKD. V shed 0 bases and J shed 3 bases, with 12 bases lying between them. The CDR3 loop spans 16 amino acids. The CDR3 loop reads CAISESSGGLYNEQFF. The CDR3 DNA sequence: TGTGCCATCAGTGAGTCGTCAGGGGGGCTCTACAATGAGCAGTTCTTC.